This T cell receptor (beta chain) was identified in a study of lymphopenia after photon versus proton radiotherapy. Study findings and constraints: After lymphocyte nadir, photon-treated repertoires showed oligoclonal expansion, especially CD8+ Temra. Only patients who died were analyzed for survival; proton advantage is unproven. Proton therapy kept repertoires fairly stable, unlike photons, which gained effector/memory cells. In patients who died, overall survival fell as post-nadir TCR diversity dropped more.

A word on this clone: Its antigen is unknown.

The method was immunoSEQ multiplex PCR; TCRdb's version includes in-frame clones alone and lacks a portion of them. The sample includes 37,000 or so clones, under 90% of them seen just once. The sequencing here drew on peripheral blood, taken from a patient treated with photon-based radiotherapy. This TCR was recovered from a man aged 45-65 years with gastric cancer.

CDR3: CASSYSLGGGTQYF. In DNA form, the CDR3 reads TGTGCCAGCAGCTATTCCCTCGGGGGCGGGACCCAGTACTTC. The chain links TRBV7-9 to TRBJ2-5; D is possibly TRBD1 or TRBD2 (6 bases each). V was cut by 4 bases and J by 7 bases, with 16 bases left in between. This CDR3 contains 14 residues. CDR1 and CDR2 (germline): SEHNR, FQNEAQ (reference sequence).